What follows is one T cell receptor (beta chain) and its context. What this receptor recognizes is not known. These data belong to a study of T cell clusters in autoimmune cytopenias (dated by TCRdb to about 2019). For the wider study: A median TRB sequencing depth of roughly 56,000 reads per sample was reached, and a median of approximately 2,500 distinct TRB clonotypes per sample was obtained. TRB and IGH repertoires from peripheral blood were sequenced in autoimmune cytopenia patients at active disease and during treatment follow-up, with healthy, CLL and autoimmune hepatitis controls included alongside. The goal of the study was to find out whether patients with autoimmune cytopenia have a disease-specific immune repertoire signature that could be used as a blood-based biomarker.

The CDR3 covers 18 residues, taking in both the cysteine and the phenylalanine. DNA is not on record. Sequences KGHDR (CDR1) and SFDVKD (CDR2) are obtained from the germline V gene. Multiplex PCR with a touch-down protocol amplified TRB rearrangements, with the TRB-A and TRB-B primer pools combined in a single tube. Two consecutive PCR reactions with Phusion HS II polymerase added Illumina adapters and sample indices to the amplicons. The amplicons were gel-purified using the NucleoSpin Gel and PCR Clean-up kit, after which quantification was performed by Qubit and quality was checked on an Agilent 2100 Bioanalyzer. Sequencing of the libraries was performed on an Illumina MiSeq with 600-cycle, single-indexed, paired-end runs. Regarding the original processing steps: TRB reads were aligned and assembled with MiXCR version 2.1.12 using the default MiXCR reference library. A clone was defined by each unique CDR3 nucleotide sequence, and the analysis included only productive sequences with two or more reads. Alpha-parameterized diversity profiles (alpha 0 to 5), including the Shannon (alpha 1) and Simpson (alpha 2) indices, were computed with an R script to assess repertoire diversity. The tcR package was used to compute combinatorial TRB VJ usage, which was then compared between cohorts by principal component analysis with ade4. TCRbeta CDR3s were clustered with GLIPH on cohort pairs matched by age and read depth, and cluster frequencies were compared by Wilcoxon test. TCRdb reprocessed the reads and lists each CDR3 protein sequence as a single entry, with no DNA. TCRdb's processing, not the authors', yielded these V and J calls. This sample's table has entries for about 3,500 distinct CDR3 sequences. Around a third of the sample is held by the ten biggest clonotypes.

Per sample, roughly 250 ng of peripheral blood genomic DNA, 35,000 to 40,000 genome equivalents, was used for TRB amplification. Overall results and qualifications from the work: TRB repertoire shifts, with less even repertoires observed in secondary cytopenia and CLL, were mostly attributed to lymphoma bias rather than autoimmunity. Approximately 2.9-fold more exclusive TRB clusters were observed in healthy donors than in active autoimmune hepatitis patients, consistent with an autoimmunity-wide signature. The T cell clusters were defined only in silico, and the functional role of the clusters still needed to be validated experimentally. The GLIPH analysis suggested a lack of physiological T cell clusters in primary autoimmune cytopenia patients, since 51 clusters were exclusive to healthy donors whereas more than 15 were exclusive to patients. In the comparison of secondary cytopenia with CLL, no cluster-lack signature showed up, apparently because the dominant lymphoma-associated repertoire masked the signature.

Input material: peripheral blood. This clonotype was obtained from a human donor with an autoimmune cytopenia or autoimmune hepatitis (not recorded which). The chain is encoded by TRBV24-1 joined to TRBJ2-1; TCRdb lists TRBD2, though no DNA is available to test this call. This receptor carries the CDR3 CATSGGASGRAIQGEQFF.